What follows are 8 T cell receptor beta chains derived from one specimen sequenced in a study of preoperative IRX-2 immunotherapy in early breast cancer. Noted treatment: preoperative locoregional IRX-2 cytokine immunotherapy. Produced via immunoSEQ multiplex PCR; TCRdb's table is partial and in-frame only. The table includes fewer than 4,500 clones, approximately 80% detected once. The specimen was tumor tissue, collected before IRX-2 immunotherapy. The receptor set was obtained from a human donor with breast cancer.

This chain joins TRBV5-1 and TRBJ2-3, with no clear D. V lost 7 bases to trimming and J lost 0 bases, with 15 bases between them. The CDR3 loop spans 15 amino acids. Per the germline V gene, CDR1 is SGHRS and CDR2 is YFSETQ. This CDR3 reads CASRNVISSTDTQYF. CDR3 DNA sequence: TGCGCCAGCCGGAATGTGATCTCGAGCACAGATACGCAGTATTTT.

This chain uses TRBV5-1 with TRBJ2-3; D ambiguous. The CDR3 sequence is 21 residues long. From germline, CDR1 is SGHRS and CDR2 YFSETQ. V lost 2 bases, J lost 3 bases, and 31 bases lay in between. The CDR3 reads CASSFFLPYLGSQKGTDTQYF. In nucleotides, the CDR3 is TGCGCCAGCAGCTTTTTCTTACCCTACCTAGGCAGCCAAAAAGGGACAGATACGCAGTATTTT. Combining the CDR3 with reference TRBV5-1 and TRBJ2-3 gives the whole variable domain KAGVTQTPRYLIKTRGQQVTLSCSPISGHRSVSWYQQTPGQGLQFLFEYFSETQRNKGNFPGRFSGRQFSNSRSEMNVSTLELGDSALYLCASSFFLPYLGSQKGTDTQYFGPGTRLTVL.

The CDR3 loop is CASSLMKALNTGELFF. In DNA form, the CDR3 reads TGTGCCAGCAGCTTGATGAAAGCGCTGAACACCGGGGAGCTGTTTTTT. This chain uses TRBV11-1 with TRBJ2-2; no definite D call. The CDR3 extends over 16 amino acids. Germline V gene sequence: CDR1 SGHAT, CDR2 FQDESV (reference sequence). V was cut by 3 bases and J by 1 base, with 12 bases left in between.

This clone has just one count. The rearrangement links TRBV30 to TRBJ1-2; no definite D call. Deletions cut 0 bases from V and 2 bases from J, with 7 bases between. Looked up from germline, CDR1 is GTSNPN and CDR2 is SVGIG (reference sequence). This CDR3 contains 13 residues. CDR3 amino acids: CAWSVSENYGYTF. For the CDR3, the DNA is TGTGCCTGGAGTGTATCAGAGAACTATGGCTACACCTTC.

Comments on this clone: A junction end diverges from the germline sequence, so it may reflect a read error. V and J are TRBV6-8 and TRBJ2-5, with unresolved D. The CDR3 totals 13 residues. Germline V lookup: CDR1 MNHGY, CDR2 SAAAGT. DNA for the CDR3: TGTGCCATCAGTGGTCAGGCGAGAGAGACCCAGTACTTC. It encodes CAISGQARETQYF.

V gene TRBV14 combines with J gene TRBJ1-1; no definite D call. In germline, CDR1 is SGHDN, CDR2 FVKESK. This CDR3 has 15 amino acids. Between the trimmed V and J ends, which lost 4 bases and 0 bases, there was a span of 12 bases. The CDR3 nucleotides read TGTGCCAGCAGCCCGATGGACGGATTGAACACTGAAGCTTTCTTT. The encoded protein is CASSPMDGLNTEAFF. Based on the CDR3 plus reference TRBV14 and TRBJ1-1, the full variable domain is EAGVTQFPSHSVIEKGQTVTLRCDPISGHDNLYWYRRVMGKEIKFLLHFVKESKQDESGMPNNRFLAERTGGTYSTLKVQPAELEDSGVYFCASSPMDGLNTEAFFGQGTRLTVV.

This rearrangement joins TRBV6-8 to TRBJ1-3; possibly TRBD1 for D (6 bases). V was shortened by 6 bases and J by 4 bases, with 13 bases between the two germline ends. The germline gives CDR1 MNHGY, CDR2 SAAAGT. The CDR3 contains 14 residues. CDR3: CASREQGYGNTIYF. CDR3 DNA: TGTGCCAGCAGAGAACAGGGCTACGGAAACACCATATATTTT.

The chain couples TRBV9 to TRBJ2-6; unclear D gene. V shed 7 bases and J shed 2 bases, with 13 bases lying between them. In germline, CDR1 is SGDLS, CDR2 YYNGEE. This CDR3 contains 15 residues. CDR3 loop: CASARQGTGANVLTF. Written as DNA, the CDR3 is TGTGCCAGCGCAAGACAAGGTACTGGGGCCAACGTCCTGACTTTC.